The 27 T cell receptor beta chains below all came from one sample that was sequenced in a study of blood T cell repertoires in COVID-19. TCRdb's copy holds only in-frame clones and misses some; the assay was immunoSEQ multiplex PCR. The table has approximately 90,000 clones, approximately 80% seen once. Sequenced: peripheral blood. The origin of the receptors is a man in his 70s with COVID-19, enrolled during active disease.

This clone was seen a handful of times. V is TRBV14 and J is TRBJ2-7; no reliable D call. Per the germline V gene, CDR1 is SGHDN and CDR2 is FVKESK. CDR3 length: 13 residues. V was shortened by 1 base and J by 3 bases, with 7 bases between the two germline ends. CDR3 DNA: TGTGCCAGCAGCCAAGGAATCAGCTACGAGCAGTACTTC. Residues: CASSQGISYEQYF.

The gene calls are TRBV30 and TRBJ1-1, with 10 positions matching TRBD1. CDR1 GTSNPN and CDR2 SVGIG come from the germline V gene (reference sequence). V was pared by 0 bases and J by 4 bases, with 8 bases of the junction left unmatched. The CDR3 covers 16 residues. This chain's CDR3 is CAWSVGSTGGRTEAFF. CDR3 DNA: TGTGCCTGGAGTGTAGGATCGACAGGGGGCCGCACTGAAGCTTTCTTT.

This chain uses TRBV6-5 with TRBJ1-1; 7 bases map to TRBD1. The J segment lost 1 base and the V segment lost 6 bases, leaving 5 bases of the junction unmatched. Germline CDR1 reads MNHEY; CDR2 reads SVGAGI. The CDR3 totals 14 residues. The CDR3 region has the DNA TGTGCCAGCAGCTCCGGGACAGAGAACACTGAAGCTTTCTTT. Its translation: CASSSGTENTEAFF.

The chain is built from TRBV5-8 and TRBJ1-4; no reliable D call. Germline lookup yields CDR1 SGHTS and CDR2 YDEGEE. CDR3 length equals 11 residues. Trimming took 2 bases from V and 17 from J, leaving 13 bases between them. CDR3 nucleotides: TGTGCCAGCAGCTTTCGCGACATAGGCTTTTTT. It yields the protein CASSFRDIGFF.

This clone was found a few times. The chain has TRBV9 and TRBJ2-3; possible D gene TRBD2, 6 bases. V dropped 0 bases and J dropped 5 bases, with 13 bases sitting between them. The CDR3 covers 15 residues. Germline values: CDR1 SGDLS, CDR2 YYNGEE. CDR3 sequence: CASSVAWDSKDTQYF. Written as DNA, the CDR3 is TGTGCCAGCAGCGTAGCTTGGGACTCGAAAGATACGCAGTATTTT.

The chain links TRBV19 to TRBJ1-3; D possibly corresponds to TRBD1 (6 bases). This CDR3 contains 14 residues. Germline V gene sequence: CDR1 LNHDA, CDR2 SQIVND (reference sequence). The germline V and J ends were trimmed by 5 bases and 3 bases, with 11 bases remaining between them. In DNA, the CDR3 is TGTGCCAGTAGTGCCTTCAGGGGTGGAAACACCATATATTTT. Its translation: CASSAFRGGNTIYF.

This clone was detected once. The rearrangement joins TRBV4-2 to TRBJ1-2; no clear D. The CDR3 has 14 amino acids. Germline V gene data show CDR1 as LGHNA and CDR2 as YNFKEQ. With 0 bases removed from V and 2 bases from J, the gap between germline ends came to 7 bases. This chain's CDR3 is CASSQERSNYGYTF. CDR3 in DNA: TGTGCCAGCAGCCAAGAGAGGTCAAACTATGGCTACACCTTC.

Written as DNA, the CDR3 is TGTGCCAGCAGCTTACTATCTACTAACTATGGCTACACCTTC. It encodes CASSLLSTNYGYTF. The V and J genes are TRBV7-6 and TRBJ1-2; D is uncertain. This CDR3 region has 14 residues. The V and J ends lost 2 bases and 0 bases respectively, with 7 bases between them. Germline loops: CDR1 SGHVS, CDR2 FNYEAQ.

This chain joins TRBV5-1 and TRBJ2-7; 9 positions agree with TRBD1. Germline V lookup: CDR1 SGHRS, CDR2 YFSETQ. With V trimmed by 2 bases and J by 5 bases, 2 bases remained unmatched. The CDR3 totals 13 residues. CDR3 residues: CASSFRQGDEQYF. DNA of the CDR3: TGCGCCAGCAGCTTTAGACAGGGGGACGAGCAGTACTTC. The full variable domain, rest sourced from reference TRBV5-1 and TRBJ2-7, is KAGVTQTPRYLIKTRGQQVTLSCSPISGHRSVSWYQQTPGQGLQFLFEYFSETQRNKGNFPGRFSGRQFSNSRSEMNVSTLELGDSALYLCASSFRQGDEQYFGPGTRLTVT.

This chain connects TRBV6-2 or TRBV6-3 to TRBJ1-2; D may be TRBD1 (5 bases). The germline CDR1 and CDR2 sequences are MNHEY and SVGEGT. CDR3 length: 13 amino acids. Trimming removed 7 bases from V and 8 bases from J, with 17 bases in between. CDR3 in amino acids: CASTPARAGGYTF. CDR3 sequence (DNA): TGTGCCAGCACCCCAGCCAGGGCGGGAGGCTACACCTTC.

CDR3 bases: TGCAGCTCCTGGAAGGGAGGCACAGATACGCAGTATTTT. It specifies CSSWKGGTDTQYF. The chain uses TRBV29-1 and TRBJ2-3, with D tentatively TRBD2 (5 bases). The CDR3 covers 13 residues. V dropped 8 bases and J dropped 1 base, with 13 bases sitting between them. Germline V gene data show CDR1 as SQVTM and CDR2 as ANQGSEA.

Here the CDR3 reads CASSVGVGDNQPQHF. CDR3 nucleotide sequence: TGTGCCAGCAGCGTAGGGGTAGGGGACAATCAGCCCCAGCATTTT. The V call is TRBV9, the J call TRBJ1-5; a possible D gene is TRBD1 (5 bases). Per germline, CDR1 SGDLS and CDR2 YYNGEE. The V end lost 0 bases, the J end lost 3 bases, and 10 bases lay between the germline ends. The CDR3 spans 15 residues. Combining the CDR3 with reference TRBV9 and TRBJ1-5 gives the whole variable domain DSGVTQTPKHLITATGQRVTLRCSPRSGDLSVYWYQQSLDQGLQFLIQYYNGEERAKGNILERFSAQQFPDLHSELNLSSLELGDSALYFCASSVGVGDNQPQHFGDGTRLSIL.

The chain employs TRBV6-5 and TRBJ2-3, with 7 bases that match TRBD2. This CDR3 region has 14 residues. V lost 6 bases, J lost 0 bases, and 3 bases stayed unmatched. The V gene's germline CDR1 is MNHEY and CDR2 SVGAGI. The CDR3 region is CASRSGASTDTQYF. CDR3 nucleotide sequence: TGTGCCAGCAGAAGCGGGGCGAGCACAGATACGCAGTATTTT.

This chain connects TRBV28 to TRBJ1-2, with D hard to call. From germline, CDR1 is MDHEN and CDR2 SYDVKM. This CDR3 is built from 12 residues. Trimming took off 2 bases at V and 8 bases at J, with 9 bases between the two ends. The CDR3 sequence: CASSLNAGGYTF. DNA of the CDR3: TGTGCCAGCAGTTTAAATGCGGGCGGCTACACCTTC.

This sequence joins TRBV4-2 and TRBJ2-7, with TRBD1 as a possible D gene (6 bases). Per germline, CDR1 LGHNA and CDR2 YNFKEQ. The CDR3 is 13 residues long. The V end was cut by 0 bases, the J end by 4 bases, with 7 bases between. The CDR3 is CASSQDQGYEQYF. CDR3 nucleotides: TGTGCCAGCAGCCAAGATCAGGGGTACGAGCAGTACTTC.

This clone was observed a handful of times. The CDR3 DNA reads TGTGCCAGCAGTCTTTTCCCCGGGGAGCTGTTTTTT. It translates to CASSLFPGELFF. This chain uses TRBV3-1 (or the pseudogene TRBV3-2) with TRBJ2-2; D uncertain. Germline V gene sequence: CDR1 LGHDT, CDR2 YNNKEL (reference sequence). The CDR3 runs to 12 residues. Trimming stripped 6 bases from V and 6 bases from J, with 8 bases between.

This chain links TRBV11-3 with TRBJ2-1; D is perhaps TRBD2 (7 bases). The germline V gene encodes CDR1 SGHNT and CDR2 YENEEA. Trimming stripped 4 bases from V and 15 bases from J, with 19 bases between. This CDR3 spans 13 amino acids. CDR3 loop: CASSSFPAGALFF. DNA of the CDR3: TGTGCCAGCAGCTCCTTCCCGGCGGGGGCCCTGTTCTTC.

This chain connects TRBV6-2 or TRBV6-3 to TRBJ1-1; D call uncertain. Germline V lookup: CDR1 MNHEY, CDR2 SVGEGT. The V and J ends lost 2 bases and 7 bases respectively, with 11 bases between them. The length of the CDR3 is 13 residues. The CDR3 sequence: CASSYTAGFEAFF. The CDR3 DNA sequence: TGTGCCAGCAGTTACACAGCGGGGTTTGAAGCTTTCTTT.

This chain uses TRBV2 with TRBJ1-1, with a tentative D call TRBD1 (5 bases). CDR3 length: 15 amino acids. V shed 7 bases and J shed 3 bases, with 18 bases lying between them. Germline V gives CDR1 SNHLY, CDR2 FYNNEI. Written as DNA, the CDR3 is TGTGCCAGCACCAGAGCTCAGGGCTCCTACACTGAAGCTTTCTTT. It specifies CASTRAQGSYTEAFF.

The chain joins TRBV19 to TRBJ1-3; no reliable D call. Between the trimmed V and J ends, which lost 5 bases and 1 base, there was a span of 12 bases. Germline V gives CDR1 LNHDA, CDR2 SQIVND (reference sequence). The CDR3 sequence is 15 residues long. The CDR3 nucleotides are TGTGCCAGTAGTCTATACGGGTCTTCTGGAAACACCATATATTTT. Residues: CASSLYGSSGNTIYF.

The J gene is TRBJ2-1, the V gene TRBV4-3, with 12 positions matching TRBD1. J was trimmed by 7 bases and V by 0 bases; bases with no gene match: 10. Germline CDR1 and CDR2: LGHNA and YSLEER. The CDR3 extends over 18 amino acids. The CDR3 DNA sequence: TGCGCCAGCAGCCAAGATTTTTCCGGGACAGGGGGCGCGAATGAGCAGTTCTTC. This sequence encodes CASSQDFSGTGGANEQFF.

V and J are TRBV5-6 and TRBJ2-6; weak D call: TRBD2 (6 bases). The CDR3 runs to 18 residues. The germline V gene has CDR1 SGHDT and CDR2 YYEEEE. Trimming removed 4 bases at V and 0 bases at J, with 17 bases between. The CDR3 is CASSAGRWGLSGANVLTF. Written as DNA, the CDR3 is TGTGCCAGCAGCGCAGGGCGTTGGGGACTCTCTGGGGCCAACGTCCTGACTTTC.

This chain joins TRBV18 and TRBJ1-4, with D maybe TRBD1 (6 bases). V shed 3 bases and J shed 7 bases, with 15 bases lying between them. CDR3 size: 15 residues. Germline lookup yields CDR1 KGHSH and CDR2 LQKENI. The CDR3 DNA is TGTGCCAGCTCACCCCGGACAGCCTGGGGTGAAAAACTGTTTTTT. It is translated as CASSPRTAWGEKLFF.

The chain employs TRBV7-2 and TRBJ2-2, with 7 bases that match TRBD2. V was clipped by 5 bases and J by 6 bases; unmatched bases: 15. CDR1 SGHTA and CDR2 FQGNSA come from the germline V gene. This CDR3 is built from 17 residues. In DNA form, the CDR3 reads TGTGCCAGCAGCCAACCGGGCCGGGGGAGGGCCGCCGGGGAGCTGTTTTTT. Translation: CASSQPGRGRAAGELFF.

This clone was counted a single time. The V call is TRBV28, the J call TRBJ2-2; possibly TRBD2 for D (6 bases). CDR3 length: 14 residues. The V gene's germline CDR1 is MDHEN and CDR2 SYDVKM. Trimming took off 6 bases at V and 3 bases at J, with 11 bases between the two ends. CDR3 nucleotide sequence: TGTGCCAGCAGCCCCTGGGAGGACACCGGGGAGCTGTTTTTT. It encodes CASSPWEDTGELFF.

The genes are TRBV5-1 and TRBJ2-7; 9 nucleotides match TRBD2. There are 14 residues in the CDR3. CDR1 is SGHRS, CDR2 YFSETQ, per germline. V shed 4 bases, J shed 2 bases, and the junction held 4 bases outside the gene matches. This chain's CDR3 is CASSMTSGTYEQYF. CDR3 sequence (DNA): TGCGCCAGCAGCATGACTAGCGGAACCTACGAGCAGTACTTC.

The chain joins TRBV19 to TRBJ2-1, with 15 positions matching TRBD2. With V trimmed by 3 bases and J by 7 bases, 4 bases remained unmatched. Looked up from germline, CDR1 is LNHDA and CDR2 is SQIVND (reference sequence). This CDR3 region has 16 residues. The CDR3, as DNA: TGTGCCAGTAGTATTTCCGGGACTAGCGGGAGGAATGAGCAGTTCTTC. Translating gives CASSISGTSGRNEQFF.